Listed here are 30 T cell receptor beta chains from one sample, sequenced in a study of Ad26.COV2.S vaccination and SARS-CoV-2 variants. The repertoire was sequenced with immunoSEQ multiplex PCR; TCRdb's copy has only in-frame clones and lacks some. The table records about 680,000 clones, roughly 90% of them present only once. Sample treatment: over 15 received Ad26.COV2.S at low or high dose, single or two shots; roughly five received placebo; per-sample allocation not given. Vaccine and placebo recipients were sampled on day 63 after the first injection. Sequenced material: peripheral blood, taken in a trial of Ad26.COV2.S vaccine versus placebo. Every receptor here comes from a person aged 18 to 59 who received the Ad26.COV2.S COVID-19 vaccine or a placebo.

The chain is built from TRBV5-6 and TRBJ2-7; D is unclear. Germline V gene sequence: CDR1 SGHDT, CDR2 YYEEEE. Trimming took 5 bases from V and 6 from J, leaving 12 bases between them. The CDR3 spans 12 residues. Here the CDR3 DNA reads TGTGCCAGCAGTATAACTTCGGGCGAGCAGTACTTC. It specifies CASSITSGEQYF.

There are a few counts of this clone. V is TRBV5-5 and J is TRBJ1-5, with a weak D call TRBD1 (5 bases). Trimming pared 1 base from V and 6 bases from J, leaving 14 bases between. Germline V CDR1 and CDR2: SGHKS, YYEKEE (reference sequence). The CDR3 has 15 amino acids. CDR3 sequence: CASSLTGPFGQPQHF. The CDR3 DNA sequence: TGTGCCAGCAGCTTGACGGGGCCCTTCGGTCAGCCCCAGCATTTT.

This clone appeared a few times. The V call is TRBV6-1, the J call TRBJ1-5, with D hard to call. There are 13 residues in the CDR3. V lost 1 base and J lost 6, with 7 bases in between. Germline loops: CDR1 MNHNS, CDR2 SASEGT. CDR3 loop: CASSEDWVQPQHF. The DNA for the CDR3 is TGTGCCAGCAGTGAAGATTGGGTTCAGCCCCAGCATTTT.

The gene calls are TRBV1 and TRBJ2-1. TRBV1 is a pseudogene segment. The CDR3 sequence is 10 residues long. CDR3 protein: CTSSQRGQFF. The CDR3 region has the DNA TGCACCAGCTCCCAGAGGGGGCAGTTCTTC.

The chain joins TRBV7-2 to TRBJ2-2, with 9 bases identical to TRBD2. Germline loops: CDR1 SGHTA, CDR2 FQGNSA. The ends lost 3 bases at V and 0 bases at J; junction bases unmatched: 5. CDR3 length: 17 residues. CDR3 sequence: CASSFFAGGANTGELFF. In nucleotides, the CDR3 is TGTGCCAGCAGCTTCTTCGCGGGAGGGGCGAACACCGGGGAGCTGTTTTTT.

The chain has TRBV27 and TRBJ2-7; 11 nucleotides agree with TRBD1. The CDR3 has 16 amino acids. Germline lookup yields CDR1 MNHEY and CDR2 SMNVEV (reference sequence). V lost 5 bases to trimming and J lost 3 bases; unmatched junction nucleotides: 9. The CDR3 protein is CASSLHPGTGGYEQYF. The CDR3, as DNA: TGTGCCAGCAGTCTACACCCCGGGACAGGGGGCTACGAGCAGTACTTC.

The chain joins TRBV10-1 to TRBJ2-5, with 9 bases matching TRBD2. The germline V gene encodes CDR1 WNHNN and CDR2 SYGVQD (reference sequence). The CDR3 has 15 amino acids. The V and J ends lost 2 bases and 3 bases, in that order; junction bases with no gene match: 4. The CDR3: CASSEGTSLKETQYF. The CDR3 bases are TGCGCCAGCAGTGAGGGGACTAGCCTTAAAGAGACCCAGTACTTC.

In its sample, this clone was seen a few times. The chain has TRBV29-1 and TRBJ2-7, with D perhaps TRBD1 (5 bases). Germline loops: CDR1 SQVTM, CDR2 ANQGSEA. V was cut by 1 base and J by 3 bases, with 10 bases left in between. The CDR3 loop spans 13 amino acids. The CDR3: CSVEGGQGYEQYF. The CDR3 bases are TGCAGCGTTGAAGGTGGGCAGGGCTACGAGCAGTACTTC.

This clone has only one observation. This chain joins TRBV6-5 and TRBJ1-6; no reliable D call. Trimming removed 6 bases at V and 3 bases at J, with 6 bases between. CDR3 length: 13 amino acids. The germline V gene encodes CDR1 MNHEY and CDR2 SVGAGI. The CDR3 DNA reads TGTGCCAGCAGACCATTCTATAATTCACCCCTCCACTTT. It yields the protein CASRPFYNSPLHF.

The chain couples TRBV6-5 to TRBJ1-5; possible D gene TRBD1, 5 bases. Trimming removed 0 bases from V and 5 bases from J, with 11 bases in between. Germline CDR1 and CDR2: MNHEY and SVGAGI. The CDR3 consists of 15 residues. The CDR3: CASSYSTPGDQPQHF. The DNA for the CDR3 is TGTGCCAGCAGTTACTCGACCCCGGGGGATCAGCCCCAGCATTTT.

This chain uses TRBV27 with TRBJ1-2; 9 nucleotides match TRBD1. CDR3 length: 13 amino acids. J gave up 9 bases and V 3 bases, and 5 bases lay outside the gene matches. Germline CDR1 MNHEY, CDR2 SMNVEV (reference sequence). The CDR3 region is CASSFGTGMSYTF. The DNA for the CDR3 is TGTGCCAGCAGTTTCGGGACAGGGATGAGCTACACCTTC.

The CDR3, as DNA: TGCGCCAGCAGCCGGGGTACCGGTGTAGATTACGAGCAGTACTTC. Translated, it gives CASSRGTGVDYEQYF. The chain recombines TRBV5-1 with TRBJ2-7, with a tentative D call TRBD2 (5 bases). Trimming shortened V by 4 bases and J by 4 bases, and 18 bases separated the two germline ends. Germline CDR1 reads SGHRS; CDR2 reads YFSETQ. This CDR3 is built from 15 residues.

The J gene is TRBJ2-3, the V gene TRBV30, with D possibly being TRBD1 (6 bases). The V gene lost 1 base and the J gene lost 3 bases, with 11 bases spanning the gap. The CDR3 consists of 14 residues. Per germline, CDR1 GTSNPN and CDR2 SVGIG (reference sequence). The CDR3 DNA reads as TGTGCCTGGAGTGATAGGACAGTTACAGATACGCAGTATTTT. It codes for CAWSDRTVTDTQYF.

The chain is built from TRBV5-5 and TRBJ1-3, with TRBD1 identical over 7 bases. The germline CDR1 and CDR2 sequences are SGHKS and YYEKEE (reference sequence). This CDR3 comprises 14 residues. Trimming at V came to 4 bases and at J to 2 bases, leaving 3 bases not matched to a gene. CDR3 residues: CASSAGTAGNTIYF. The CDR3 DNA sequence: TGTGCCAGCAGCGCCGGGACAGCTGGAAACACCATATATTTT. Full variable domain (remainder filled in from reference TRBV5-5 and TRBJ1-3): DAGVTQSPTHLIKTRGQQVTLRCSPISGHKSVSWYQQVLGQGPQFIFQYYEKEERGRGNFPDRFSARQFPNYSSELNVNALLLGDSALYLCASSAGTAGNTIYFGEGSWLTVV.

The V and J genes are TRBV9 and TRBJ2-2; D may be TRBD1 (6 bases). V lost 2 bases to trimming and J lost 0 bases, with 8 bases between them. Germline V gives CDR1 SGDLS, CDR2 YYNGEE. This CDR3 is built from 15 residues. CDR3 DNA: TGTGCCAGCAGCGTGCCAGGGGCGAACACCGGGGAGCTGTTTTTT. It is translated as CASSVPGANTGELFF.

This chain joins TRBV19 and TRBJ2-1, with a tentative D call TRBD1 (6 bases). The CDR3 loop spans 15 amino acids. The V end lost 10 bases, the J end lost 6 bases, and 22 bases lay between the germline ends. Germline lookup yields CDR1 LNHDA and CDR2 SQIVND (reference sequence). In nucleotides, the CDR3 is TGTGCCACCCTCCCTAGAGGGGGATCCGGCAATGAGCAGTTCTTC. This encodes CATLPRGGSGNEQFF.

The J gene is TRBJ1-1, the V gene TRBV10-3, with no clear D. Germline values: CDR1 ENHRY, CDR2 SYGVKD. V was clipped by 3 bases and J by 1 base, with 9 bases between them. The CDR3 is made up of 14 amino acids. Written as DNA, the CDR3 is TGTGCCATCAGTGAACGTCAGCAGAACACTGAAGCTTTCTTT. Translated: CAISERQQNTEAFF.

The V call is TRBV5-1, the J call TRBJ1-6; D uncertain. The CDR3 runs to 14 residues. Per germline, CDR1 SGHRS and CDR2 YFSETQ. V was trimmed by 0 bases and J by 5 bases, leaving 6 bases between them. This chain's CDR3 is CASSLGLNNSPLHF. The CDR3 DNA reads as TGCGCCAGCAGCTTGGGACTTAATAATTCACCCCTCCACTTT. Supplemented by reference TRBV5-1 and TRBJ1-6, the full variable domain reads KAGVTQTPRYLIKTRGQQVTLSCSPISGHRSVSWYQQTPGQGLQFLFEYFSETQRNKGNFPGRFSGRQFSNSRSEMNVSTLELGDSALYLCASSLGLNNSPLHFGNGTRLTVT.

This sequence joins TRBV4-3 and TRBJ2-5; D uncertain. Germline CDR1 is LGHNA and CDR2 is YSLEER. V lost 0 bases and J 0 bases, leaving 11 bases between the germline ends. CDR3 size: 16 residues. The CDR3 DNA follows: TGCGCCAGCAGCCAAGATTCTGATTCGTACCAAGAGACCCAGTACTTC. It translates to CASSQDSDSYQETQYF.

The genes are TRBV18 and TRBJ2-3; 10 nucleotides agree with TRBD2. Losses at the gene ends were 1 base for V and 6 bases for J; bases not matched to a gene: 7. The CDR3 covers 16 residues. The germline CDR1 and CDR2 sequences are KGHSH and LQKENI. The CDR3 DNA is TGTGCCAGCTCACCACTCGAGCTAGCGGGAGAGGATACGCAGTATTTT. The encoded protein is CASSPLELAGEDTQYF.

V gene TRBV6-5 combines with J gene TRBJ1-6; D remains ambiguous. The CDR3 has 13 amino acids. The V gene's germline CDR1 is MNHEY and CDR2 SVGAGI. The V gene lost 4 bases and the J gene lost 7 bases, with 8 bases spanning the gap. The CDR3 spells CASSSWTNSPLHF. The CDR3 DNA reads as TGTGCCAGCAGTTCATGGACCAATTCACCCCTCCACTTT.

The chain carries TRBV2 and TRBJ2-7; D might be TRBD1 (6 bases). With 6 bases removed from V and 3 bases from J, the gap between germline ends came to 18 bases. This CDR3 spans 15 amino acids. Germline CDR1 reads SNHLY; CDR2 reads FYNNEI. The CDR3 DNA reads TGTGCCAGCAGGGAACGACAGGCTGAGTTCTACGAGCAGTACTTC. Its protein is CASRERQAEFYEQYF. Variable domain in full (rest from reference TRBV2 and TRBJ2-7): EPEVTQTPSHQVTQMGQEVILRCVPISNHLYFYWYRQILGQKVEFLVSFYNNEISEKSEIFDDQFSVERPDGSNFTLKIRSTKLEDSAMYFCASRERQAEFYEQYFGPGTRLTVT.

The chain joins TRBV15 to TRBJ2-7; D not resolved. The germline V and J ends were trimmed by 1 base and 2 bases, with 9 bases remaining between them. This CDR3 spans 14 amino acids. Germline CDR1 is LNHNV and CDR2 is YYDKDF (reference sequence). The CDR3 sequence is CATSRGGMAYEQYF. For the CDR3, the DNA is TGTGCCACCAGCAGAGGAGGAATGGCCTACGAGCAGTACTTC. The complete variable domain, with remaining parts taken from reference TRBV15 and TRBJ2-7, reads DAMVIQNPRYQVTQFGKPVTLSCSQTLNHNVMYWYQQKSSQAPKLLFHYYDKDFNNEADTPDNFQSRRPNTSFCFLDIRSPGLGDTAMYLCATSRGGMAYEQYFGPGTRLTVT.

V usage is TRBV18 and J usage is TRBJ1-1; the D gene is possibly TRBD1 (6 bases). CDR1 and CDR2 from the germline V gene are KGHSH and LQKENI. This CDR3 is 17 amino acids long. Trimming removed 0 bases from V and 5 bases from J, with 19 bases in between. This CDR3 reads CASSPPKGYRARTEAFF. The DNA for the CDR3 is TGTGCCAGCTCACCACCTAAGGGGTACAGGGCAAGGACTGAAGCTTTCTTT.

J is TRBJ2-1 and V is TRBV7-9; TRBD1 agrees at 10 bases. Germline V gene lookup returns CDR1 SEHNR and CDR2 FQNEAQ (reference sequence). V shed 5 bases, J shed 5 bases, and the junction held 18 bases outside the gene matches. The CDR3 consists of 19 residues. The CDR3 loop is CASSNIGTGVRSWNNEQFF. The CDR3, as DNA: TGTGCCAGCAGCAACATCGGGACAGGGGTCCGGAGTTGGAACAATGAGCAGTTCTTC.

This chain uses TRBV4-2 with TRBJ2-1; 9 nucleotides line up with TRBD2. CDR3 length: 14 residues. CDR1 is LGHNA and CDR2 is YNFKEQ in the germline V gene. V dropped 1 base and J dropped 8; count of bases not matched to a gene: 3. The CDR3 bases are TGTGCCAGCAGCCAAGGCGGGGGGGCTGATGAGCAGTTCTTC. Its protein is CASSQGGGADEQFF.

The rearrangement links TRBV6-6 to TRBJ2-5; D not certain. CDR1 is MNHNY and CDR2 is SVGAGI in the germline V gene (reference sequence). The CDR3 is made up of 11 amino acids. The V gene lost 10 bases and the J gene lost 1 base, with 7 bases spanning the gap. The CDR3 protein is CATGAQETQYF. The CDR3 nucleotides read TGTGCCACGGGTGCCCAAGAGACCCAGTACTTC.

V is TRBV6-5 and J is TRBJ2-1, with 10 bases lining up with TRBD2. CDR3 length equals 15 residues. Germline V gene sequence: CDR1 MNHEY, CDR2 SVGAGI. With V trimmed by 2 bases and J by 9 bases, 7 bases remained unmatched. As DNA, the CDR3 is TGTGCCAGCAGTTACCTGAGCGGGAGGGCCGGTGAGCAGTTCTTC. It codes for CASSYLSGRAGEQFF.

On this clone itself: Sequence at one end of the junction differs from germline and may be a read error. The CDR3, as DNA: TGTGCTAGCAGCTTAGTTGGACTAGTAGAGGAGACCCAGTACTTC. The encoded protein is CASSLVGLVEETQYF. The rearrangement links TRBV7-7 to TRBJ2-5, with 7 bases matching TRBD2. Germline lookup yields CDR1 SSHAT and CDR2 FNYEAQ (reference sequence). The CDR3 extends over 15 amino acids.

The count of this clone is one. The V gene is TRBV6-6, the J gene TRBJ2-1; 7 bases agree with TRBD1. V dropped 2 bases and J dropped 6; count of bases not matched to a gene: 7. From germline, CDR1 is MNHNY and CDR2 SVGAGI (reference sequence). This CDR3 contains 15 residues. In DNA form, the CDR3 reads TGTGCCAGCAGTTACGAAGGGGGCCCGGGCAATGAGCAGTTCTTC. Amino acids: CASSYEGGPGNEQFF.